This T cell receptor (beta chain) came from a study of blood T cell repertoires in COVID-19 (TCRdb year 2020). Context from the whole study: The collaborator samples originated in the United States, Italy and Spain and spanned the acute and convalescent phases of COVID-19. Subjects who had been exposed to COVID-19, were actively infected with it, or had recovered from it provided the deeply sampled blood TCRbeta repertoires that made up the dataset. Samples came from the ongoing ImmuneRACE study (first 160 participants) plus 1,254 subjects from 6 global collaborators. A de-identified subject ID, COVID-19 status, age in years and sex were almost always included in the sample metadata. The prospective study material was composed of cDNA or gDNA derived from T cells, B-cell-depleted T cells, or PBMCs. A freely available public database, intended as a resource for researchers studying the immune response to SARS-CoV-2, is where the repertoires were released. Where available, HLA class I and class II types were obtained from metadata supplied by the sample provider rather than from assay-based typing. What the authors observed across the whole study: Clinical and demographic metadata were provided uncurated, with the amount varying by source and participant.

Taken from the germline V gene, the CDR1 and CDR2 loops are MDHEN and SYDVKM. Trimming leaves V shorter by 2 bases and J shorter by 1 base, with the junction holding 6 bases beyond the gene matches. Inclusive of the bounding cysteine and phenylalanine, the CDR3 is 17 residues long. Left in the record is the CDR3 DNA by itself, 51 bases read in frame from the first base. This clone was counted only a few times. Its recognized antigen is unknown. One base away there is no much larger clone; base qualities are not given. Collaborating institutions collected whole blood in K2EDTA tubes following their own protocols. For TCRbeta analysis, collaborator samples were shipped as frozen whole blood, as isolated PBMCs, or as DNA extracted from either sample type. TCRbeta CDR3 regions were amplified from genomic DNA by means of the immunoSEQ Assay, a bias-controlled multiplex PCR. The study's processing was this. Within the assay, amplification of reference gene primers was used to estimate how many nucleated cells each sample contained. To quantify the absolute abundance of each unique TCRbeta CDR3 rearrangement, sequence reads were collapsed and filtered. For each sample, productive Simpson clonality was calculated as the square root of Simpson's diversity index across productive rearrangements. Entries here come from immuneACCESS through TCRdb and include only in-frame sequences with V and J called. Some clones fail to appear in such tables; in the studies checked, an unresolved V gene covers under half of the shortfall, and the cause of the remainder is unknown. The V and J calls and the clone size are those of that table, but D and trimming were determined from the DNA. The sample table holds about 120,000 clones, of which approximately 88% were seen once. Around 10% of the sample rests with the top ten.

In this chain, TRBV28 is recombined with TRBJ1-5; TRBD1 aligns with 9 central bases. The sequence was obtained from a man in his fifties with acute or convalescent COVID-19. Material: peripheral blood. The CDR3 protein is CASSLAQGAISNQPQHF. The nucleotides read TGTGCCAGCAGTTTAGCACAGGGGGCGATCAGCAATCAGCCCCAGCATTTT.